These 30 T cell receptor beta chains originate from one sample sequenced in a study of T cells after yellow fever vaccination. TCRdb analysed the 5' RACE reads with MiXCR anew, one entry per CDR3 protein. The profile shows a few hundred thousand distinct CDR3 sequences, roughly 8.7% of them singletons. The sample consisted of CD4+ T cells sorted from PBMCs, taken 5 days after the yellow fever booster vaccination. These receptors all stem from a man aged 18 to 35 who received the YFV17D yellow fever vaccine.

V is TRBV5-1 and J is TRBJ2-5; D might be TRBD2 (5 bases). V gave up 0 bases and J gave up 3 bases, with 15 bases separating them. The CDR3 length is 16 residues. Germline V gene sequence: CDR1 SGHRS, CDR2 YFSETQ. In nucleotides, the CDR3 is TGCGCCAGCAGCTTGGGGGAGAGACGCGTCAAAGAGACCCAGTACTTC. This gives the protein CASSLGERRVKETQYF.

The DNA for the CDR3 is TGTGCCAGCAGCAAAGGACAGCACCCAAGCTCCTACAATGAGCAGTTCTTC. Translation: CASSKGQHPSSYNEQFF. The chain links TRBV21-1 to TRBJ2-1; TRBD1, the D gene given by the table, was not confirmed from the DNA. TRBV21-1 is marked as a pseudogene. The CDR3 is 17 amino acids.

The V gene is TRBV4-1, the J gene TRBJ2-1, with 7 bases matching TRBD1. The J segment lost 6 bases and the V segment lost 1 base, leaving 6 bases of the junction unmatched. The CDR3 consists of 15 residues. Germline loops: CDR1 MGHRA, CDR2 YSYEKL. CDR3 coding DNA: TGCGCCAGCAGCCAAGTTGCCGGGACAGTCAATGAGCAGTTCTTC. Translated, it gives CASSQVAGTVNEQFF.

Only a few counts were recorded for this clonotype. The V call is TRBV9, the J call TRBJ2-1; a weak D match, TRBD1 (6 bases). The CDR3 contains 19 residues. The germline V gene encodes CDR1 SGDLS and CDR2 YYNGEE. V lost 0 bases and J lost 8, with 27 bases in between. CDR3 amino acids: CASSVAGGADRRPVDEQFF. Here the CDR3 DNA reads TGTGCCAGCAGCGTAGCGGGTGGGGCCGACAGGCGGCCTGTCGATGAGCAGTTCTTC.

This clonotype was observed a few times. V is TRBV7-2 and J is TRBJ2-2; the D is unclear. The CDR3 runs to 15 residues. Trimming removed 5 bases at V and 5 bases at J, with 15 bases between. The V gene's germline CDR1 is SGHTA and CDR2 FQGNSA. CDR3 nucleotide sequence: TGTGCCAGCAGCGTAGGTGGGCGCAATACCGGGGAGCTGTTTTTT. Amino acids: CASSVGGRNTGELFF. Complete variable domain (other parts from reference TRBV7-2 and TRBJ2-2): GAGVSQSPSNKVTEKGKDVELRCDPISGHTALYWYRQSLGQGLEFLIYFQGNSAPDKSGLPSDRFSAERTGGSVSTLTIQRTQQEDSAVYLCASSVGGRNTGELFFGEGSRLTVL.

This clonotype was seen a few times. The rearrangement uses TRBV7-6 and TRBJ1-6; no firm D call. With 5 bases removed from V and 7 bases from J, the gap between germline ends came to 9 bases. CDR1 is SGHVS and CDR2 is FNYEAQ in the germline V gene. The CDR3 is 13 amino acids. The CDR3 sequence is CASSDEENSPLHF. The CDR3 DNA reads as TGTGCCAGCAGCGACGAGGAGAATTCACCCCTCCACTTT.

The CDR3 sequence: CASSLVTSGGAQETQYF. CDR3 coding DNA: TGTGCCAGCAGCTTGGTAACTAGCGGGGGGGCCCAAGAGACCCAGTACTTC. This rearrangement joins TRBV5-6 to TRBJ2-5; TRBD2 matches at 13 bases. Germline V gene data show CDR1 as SGHDT and CDR2 as YYEEEE. Unmatched junction bases numbered 3, after V lost 0 bases and J lost 1 base. This CDR3 spans 17 amino acids.

This clonotype occurred many times. The chain is built from TRBV7-2 and TRBJ1-1; D is ambiguous. This CDR3 contains 14 residues. In germline, CDR1 is SGHTA, CDR2 FQGNSA. Between the trimmed V and J ends, which lost 6 bases and 1 base, there was a span of 12 bases. CDR3 nucleotide sequence: TGTGCCAGCAGACTCCGGACGGGGAACACTGAAGCTTTCTTT. This codes for CASRLRTGNTEAFF.

There are many counts of this clonotype. This chain links TRBV15 with TRBJ2-3; no firm D call. The germline gives CDR1 LNHNV, CDR2 YYDKDF (reference sequence). This CDR3 is 15 amino acids long. Trimming took 5 bases from V and 0 from J, leaving 12 bases between them. The CDR3 bases are TGTGCCACCAGCCCCGTGGAGCGAAGCACAGATACGCAGTATTTT. Translation: CATSPVERSTDTQYF.

The chain employs TRBV9 and TRBJ2-3, with D unclear. This CDR3 spans 14 amino acids. Trimming removed 0 bases at V and 7 bases at J, with 12 bases between. Germline-derived CDR1 and CDR2 are SGDLS and YYNGEE. The DNA for the CDR3 is TGTGCCAGCAGCGTAGAAATAATTCCCAATACGCAGTATTTT. It translates to CASSVEIIPNTQYF.

The rearrangement links TRBV6-5 to TRBJ2-5; 10 positions agree with TRBD2. V lost 6 bases, J lost 1 base, and 8 bases stayed unmatched. The germline V gene encodes CDR1 MNHEY and CDR2 SVGAGI. The CDR3 runs 16 residues. CDR3: CASSRRRTSGQETQYF. The CDR3, as DNA: TGTGCCAGCAGCAGACGAAGGACTAGCGGCCAAGAGACCCAGTACTTC.

This clonotype was observed at least ten times. The chain links TRBV7-6 to TRBJ2-3; D call uncertain. Germline CDR1 reads SGHVS; CDR2 reads FNYEAQ. Trimming cost V 5 bases and J 6 bases, with 12 bases left between them. This CDR3 spans 13 amino acids. The CDR3 is CASSIQHPDTQYF. The CDR3 DNA reads TGTGCCAGCAGCATACAGCATCCGGATACGCAGTATTTT.

The V call is TRBV5-1, the J call TRBJ2-1; a weak D match, TRBD1 (5 bases). Germline CDR1 and CDR2: SGHRS and YFSETQ. This CDR3 region has 15 residues. The V and J ends lost 0 bases and 2 bases respectively, with 9 bases between them. The chain's CDR3 is CASSLEGAAYNEQFF. CDR3 bases: TGCGCCAGCAGCTTGGAAGGGGCGGCCTACAATGAGCAGTTCTTC.

This clonotype was detected ten times or more. The chain carries TRBV7-2 and TRBJ2-2; 9 nucleotides match TRBD2. Looked up from germline, CDR1 is SGHTA and CDR2 is FQGNSA. Unmatched junction bases numbered 10, after V lost 8 bases and J lost 6 bases. This CDR3 region has 15 residues. The CDR3 protein is CASSLTSGYPGELFF. In nucleotides, the CDR3 is TGTGCCAGCTCACTTACTAGCGGGTACCCCGGGGAGCTGTTTTTT.

This clonotype was counted a few times. The V gene is TRBV7-2, the J gene TRBJ1-5; 12 bases are a match to TRBD1. CDR1 is SGHTA, CDR2 FQGNSA, per germline. Trimming took 5 bases from V and 6 from J; bases not matched to a gene: 5. The CDR3 is 15 residues long. For the CDR3, the DNA is TGTGCCAGCAGCCGGGACAGGGGGCTCTTTCAGCCCCAGCATTTT. Translation gives CASSRDRGLFQPQHF.

The chain combines TRBV4-3 with TRBJ1-1; no firm D call. This CDR3 is built from 13 residues. Germline lookup yields CDR1 LGHNA and CDR2 YSLEER. V lost 5 bases to trimming and J lost 4 bases, with 11 bases between them. The CDR3 DNA reads as TGCGCCAGCAGCAGCAGCCGGGTCACTGAAGCTTTCTTT. This sequence encodes CASSSSRVTEAFF.

This clonotype came up a few times. V usage is TRBV12-5 and J usage is TRBJ1-6; weak D call: TRBD1 (5 bases). The ends were cut back, 7 bases at V and 15 bases at J, with 22 bases in the middle. The CDR3 loop spans 14 amino acids. Germline CDR1 is LGHNT and CDR2 is FRNRAP. This CDR3 is CASAAGGGSRHLHF. The CDR3, as DNA: TGTGCTAGTGCCGCCGGGGGGGGATCTCGTCACCTCCACTTT.

The chain links TRBV18 to TRBJ1-6, with unresolved D. V shed 3 bases and J shed 7 bases, with 13 bases lying between them. The CDR3 has 15 residues. Germline V CDR1 and CDR2: KGHSH, LQKENI. The CDR3 loop is CASSPDQLQNSPLHF. The CDR3, as DNA: TGTGCCAGCTCACCGGACCAACTACAGAATTCACCCCTCCACTTT.

This clonotype has just a few counts. The rearrangement joins TRBV12-3 or TRBV12-4 to TRBJ2-5; D remains unclear. The CDR3 length is 14 residues. V lost 2 bases and J lost 0, with 7 bases in between. The CDR3 DNA is TGTGCCAGCAGTTTATATGGAAACCAAGAGACCCAGTACTTC. It translates to CASSLYGNQETQYF.

For the CDR3, the DNA is TGTGCCAGCAGTCCGGATTTCTTGACAGCCAACACCATATATTTT. Translation gives CASSPDFLTANTIYF. This chain links TRBV6-6 with TRBJ1-3; D is possibly TRBD1 (5 bases). The CDR3 sequence is 15 residues long. CDR1 and CDR2 from the germline V gene are MNHNY and SVGAGI (reference sequence). Between the trimmed V and J ends, which lost 5 bases and 7 bases, there was a span of 18 bases.

This rearrangement joins TRBV2 to TRBJ2-5, with TRBD2 identical over 7 bases. This CDR3 has 15 residues. Unmatched junction bases numbered 10, after V lost 4 bases and J lost 5 bases. Germline V gives CDR1 SNHLY, CDR2 FYNNEI. CDR3 in amino acids: CASSVPAGSWETQYF. CDR3 nucleotides: TGTGCCAGCAGTGTGCCAGCGGGGAGTTGGGAGACCCAGTACTTC.

This clonotype showed up just a few times. This sequence joins TRBV5-1 and TRBJ1-1; TRBD1 is a possible D gene (5 bases). Per germline, CDR1 SGHRS and CDR2 YFSETQ. CDR3 length: 14 amino acids. V was pared by 2 bases and J by 3 bases, with 11 bases between. The CDR3 sequence is CASSFLRDDTEAFF. The CDR3 nucleotides are TGCGCCAGCAGCTTTTTACGGGACGACACTGAAGCTTTCTTT.

This rearrangement joins TRBV11-2 to TRBJ2-5, with 8 bases that match TRBD2. J was trimmed by 4 bases and V by 6 bases; bases with no gene match: 4. The CDR3 runs to 13 residues. Germline CDR1 reads SGHAT; CDR2 reads FQNNGV. CDR3 in DNA: TGTGCCAGCAGTAATAGCGGGGCAGAGACCCAGTACTTC. This translates into CASSNSGAETQYF.

A few counts support this clonotype. The gene calls are TRBV6-6 and TRBJ1-4, with D hard to call. The germline V and J ends were trimmed by 6 bases and 6 bases, with 8 bases remaining between them. The CDR3 loop spans 12 amino acids. The germline V gene has CDR1 MNHNY and CDR2 SVGAGI (reference sequence). CDR3 sequence (DNA): TGTGCCAGCAGGGATCGAGATGAAAAACTGTTTTTT. It encodes CASRDRDEKLFF.

The chain couples TRBV7-2 to TRBJ1-1; D gene unclear. V lost 3 bases to trimming and J lost 5 bases, with 13 bases between them. Looked up from germline, CDR1 is SGHTA and CDR2 is FQGNSA. This CDR3 is 14 amino acids long. The CDR3: CASSFWSGRTEAFF. As DNA, the CDR3 is TGTGCCAGCAGCTTTTGGTCAGGACGTACTGAAGCTTTCTTT. The variable domain in full, with the rest retrieved from reference TRBV7-2 and TRBJ1-1, is GAGVSQSPSNKVTEKGKDVELRCDPISGHTALYWYRQSLGQGLEFLIYFQGNSAPDKSGLPSDRFSAERTGGSVSTLTIQRTQQEDSAVYLCASSFWSGRTEAFFGQGTRLTVV.

This clonotype was recorded at least ten times. This sequence joins TRBV24-1 and TRBJ2-1; possible D gene TRBD2, 6 bases. The V gene's germline CDR1 is KGHDR and CDR2 SFDVKD. The CDR3 has 14 residues. V was shortened by 11 bases and J by 1 base, with 14 bases between the two germline ends. The CDR3, as DNA: TGTGCCATCTCGGACGGGGGTTCCTACAATGAGCAGTTCTTC. Its protein is CAISDGGSYNEQFF.

This clonotype was counted only a few times. V is TRBV4-1 and J is TRBJ1-2; 9 bases are a match to TRBD1. This CDR3 contains 16 residues. V was clipped by 3 bases and J by 8 bases; unmatched bases: 13. CDR1 and CDR2 (germline): MGHRA, YSYEKL. CDR3 sequence reads: CASSQPNRDRVKGYTF. The CDR3 coding sequence is TGCGCCAGCAGCCAGCCCAACCGGGACAGGGTAAAGGGCTACACCTTC.

The rearrangement joins TRBV9 to TRBJ1-2; TRBD1 aligns across 8 bases. Trimming at V came to 4 bases and at J to 2 bases, leaving 10 bases not matched to a gene. Germline V gene data show CDR1 as SGDLS and CDR2 as YYNGEE. The CDR3 is made up of 16 amino acids. CDR3 loop: CASSSKDRGLNYGYTF. As DNA, the CDR3 is TGTGCCAGCAGCTCGAAAGACAGGGGTCTAAACTATGGCTACACCTTC.

This clonotype was counted ten times or more. The chain carries TRBV6-5 and TRBJ2-6; D gene uncertain. Germline V CDR1 and CDR2: MNHEY, SVGAGI. Between the trimmed V and J ends, which lost 10 bases and 0 bases, there was a span of 4 bases. There are 12 residues in the CDR3. CDR3 sequence: CATNSGANVLTF. CDR3 nucleotides: TGTGCCACTAACTCTGGGGCCAACGTCCTGACTTTC.

The chain uses TRBV7-2 and TRBJ1-2; D is perhaps TRBD1 (5 bases). This CDR3 contains 14 residues. Trimming pared 0 bases from V and 4 bases from J, leaving 9 bases between. In germline, CDR1 is SGHTA, CDR2 FQGNSA. The CDR3 sequence: CASSLATGPYGYTF. The CDR3 bases are TGTGCCAGCAGCTTAGCAACAGGTCCCTATGGCTACACCTTC.